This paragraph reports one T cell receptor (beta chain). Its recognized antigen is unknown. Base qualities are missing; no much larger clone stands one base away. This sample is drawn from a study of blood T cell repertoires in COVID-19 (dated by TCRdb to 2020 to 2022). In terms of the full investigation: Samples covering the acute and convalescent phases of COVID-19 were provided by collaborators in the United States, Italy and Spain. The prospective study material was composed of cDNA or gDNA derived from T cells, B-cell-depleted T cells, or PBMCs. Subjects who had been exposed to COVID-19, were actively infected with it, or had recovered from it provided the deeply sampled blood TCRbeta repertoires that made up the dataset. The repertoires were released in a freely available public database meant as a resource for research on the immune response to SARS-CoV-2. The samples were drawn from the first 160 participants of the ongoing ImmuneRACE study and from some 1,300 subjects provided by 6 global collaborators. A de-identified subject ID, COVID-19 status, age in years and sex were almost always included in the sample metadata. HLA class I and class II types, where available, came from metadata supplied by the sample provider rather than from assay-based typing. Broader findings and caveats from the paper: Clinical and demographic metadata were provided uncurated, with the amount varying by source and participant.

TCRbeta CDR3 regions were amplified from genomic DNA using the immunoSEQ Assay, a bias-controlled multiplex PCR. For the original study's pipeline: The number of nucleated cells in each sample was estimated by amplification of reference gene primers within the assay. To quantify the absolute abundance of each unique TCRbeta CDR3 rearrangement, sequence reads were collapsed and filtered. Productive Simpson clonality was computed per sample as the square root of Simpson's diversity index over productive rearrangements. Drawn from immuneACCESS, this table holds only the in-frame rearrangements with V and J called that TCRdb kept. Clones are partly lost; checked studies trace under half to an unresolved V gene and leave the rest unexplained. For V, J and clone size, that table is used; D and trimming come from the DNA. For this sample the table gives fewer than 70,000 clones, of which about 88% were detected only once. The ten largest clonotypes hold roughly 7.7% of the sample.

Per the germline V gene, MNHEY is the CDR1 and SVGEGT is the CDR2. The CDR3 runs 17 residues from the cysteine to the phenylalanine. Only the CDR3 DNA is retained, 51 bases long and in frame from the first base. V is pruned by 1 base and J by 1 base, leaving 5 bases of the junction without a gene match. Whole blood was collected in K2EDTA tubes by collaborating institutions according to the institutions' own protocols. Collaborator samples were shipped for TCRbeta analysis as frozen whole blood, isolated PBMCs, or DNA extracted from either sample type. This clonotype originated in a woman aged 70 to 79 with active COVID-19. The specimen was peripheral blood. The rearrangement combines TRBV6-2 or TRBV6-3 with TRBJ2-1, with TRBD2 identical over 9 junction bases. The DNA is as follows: TGTGCCAGCAGTTACTTAGCGGGAGAAGTTTCCTACAATGAGCAGTTCTTC. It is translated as CASSYLAGEVSYNEQFF.